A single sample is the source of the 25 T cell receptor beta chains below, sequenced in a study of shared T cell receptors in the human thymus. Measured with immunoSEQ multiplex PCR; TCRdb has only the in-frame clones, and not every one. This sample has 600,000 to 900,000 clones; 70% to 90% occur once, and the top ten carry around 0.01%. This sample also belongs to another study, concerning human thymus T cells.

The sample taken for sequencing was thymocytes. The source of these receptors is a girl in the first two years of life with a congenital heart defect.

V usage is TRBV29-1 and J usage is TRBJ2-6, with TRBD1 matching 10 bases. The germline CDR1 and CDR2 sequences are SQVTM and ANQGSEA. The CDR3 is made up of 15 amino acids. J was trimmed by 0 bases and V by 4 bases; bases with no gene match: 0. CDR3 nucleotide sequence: TGCAGCGTTGGGACAGGGGGCTCTGGGGCCAACGTCCTGACTTTC. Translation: CSVGTGGSGANVLTF.

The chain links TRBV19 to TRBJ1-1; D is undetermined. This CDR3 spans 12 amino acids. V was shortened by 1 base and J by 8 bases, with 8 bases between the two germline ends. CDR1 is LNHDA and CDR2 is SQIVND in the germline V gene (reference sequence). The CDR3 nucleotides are TGTGCCAGTAGTATAGCGACAAAAGAAGCTTTCTTT. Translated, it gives CASSIATKEAFF. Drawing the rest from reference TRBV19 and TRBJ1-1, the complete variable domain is DGGITQSPKYLFRKEGQNVTLSCEQNLNHDAMYWYRQDPGQGLRLIYYSQIVNDFQKGDIAEGYSVSREKKESFPLTVTSAQKNPTAFYLCASSIATKEAFFGQGTRLTVV.

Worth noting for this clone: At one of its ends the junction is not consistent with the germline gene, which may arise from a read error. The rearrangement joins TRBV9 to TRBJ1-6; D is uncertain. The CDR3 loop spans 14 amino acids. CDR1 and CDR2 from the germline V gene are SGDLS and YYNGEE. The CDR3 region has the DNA TGTGCCAGCAGCCCACACTTTACTAATTCCCCCCTCCACTTT. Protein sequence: CASSPHFTNSPLHF.

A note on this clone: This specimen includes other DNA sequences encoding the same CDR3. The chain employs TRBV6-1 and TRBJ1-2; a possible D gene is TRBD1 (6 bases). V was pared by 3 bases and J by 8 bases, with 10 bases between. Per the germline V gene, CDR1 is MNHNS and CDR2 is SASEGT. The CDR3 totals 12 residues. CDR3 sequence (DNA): TGTGCCAGCAGTGACAGGGGAGGGGGCTACACCTTC. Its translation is CASSDRGGGYTF.

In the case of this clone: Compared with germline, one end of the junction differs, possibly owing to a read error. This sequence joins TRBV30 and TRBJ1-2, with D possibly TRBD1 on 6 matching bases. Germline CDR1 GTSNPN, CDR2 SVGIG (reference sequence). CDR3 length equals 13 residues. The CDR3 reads CAWIGGASYGYPF. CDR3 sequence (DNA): TGTGCCTGGATTGGGGGCGCAAGCTATGGCTACCCCTTC.

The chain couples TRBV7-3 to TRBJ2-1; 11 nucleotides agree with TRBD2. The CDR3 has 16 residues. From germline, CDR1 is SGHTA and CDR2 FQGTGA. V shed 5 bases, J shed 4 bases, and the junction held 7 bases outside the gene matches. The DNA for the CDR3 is TGTGCCAGCAGCGATAGCGGGGGGGCTAAGTACAATGAGCAGTTCTTC. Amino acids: CASSDSGGAKYNEQFF.

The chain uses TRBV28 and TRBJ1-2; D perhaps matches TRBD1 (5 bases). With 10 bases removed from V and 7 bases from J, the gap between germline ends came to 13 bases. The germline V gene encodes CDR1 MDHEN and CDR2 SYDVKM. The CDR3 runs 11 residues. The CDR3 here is CAIKTRVGYTF. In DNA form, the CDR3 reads TGTGCCATCAAGACCAGGGTTGGCTACACCTTC.

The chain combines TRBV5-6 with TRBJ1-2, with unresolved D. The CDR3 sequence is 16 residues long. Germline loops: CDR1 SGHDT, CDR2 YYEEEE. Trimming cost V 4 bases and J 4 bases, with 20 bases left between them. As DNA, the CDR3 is TGTGCCAGCAGCCCCCGCCCGGGCGAAGGACTCTATGGCTACACCTTC. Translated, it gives CASSPRPGEGLYGYTF. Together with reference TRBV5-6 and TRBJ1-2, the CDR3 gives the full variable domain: DAGVTQSPTHLIKTRGQQVTLRCSPKSGHDTVSWYQQALGQGPQFIFQYYEEEERQRGNFPDRFSGHQFPNYSSELNVNALLLGDSALYLCASSPRPGEGLYGYTFGSGTRLTVV.

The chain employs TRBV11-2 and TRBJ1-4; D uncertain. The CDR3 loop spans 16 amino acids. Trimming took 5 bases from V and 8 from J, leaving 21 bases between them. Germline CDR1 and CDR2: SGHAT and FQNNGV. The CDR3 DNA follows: TGTGCCAGCAGCATCGAGTCAGCGATCCCCCAAGAAAAACTGTTTTTT. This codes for CASSIESAIPQEKLFF.

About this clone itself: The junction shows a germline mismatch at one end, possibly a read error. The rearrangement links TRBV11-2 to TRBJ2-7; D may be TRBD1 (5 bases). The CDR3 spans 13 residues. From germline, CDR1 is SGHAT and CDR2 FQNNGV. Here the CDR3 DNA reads TGTGCCAGCAGCTTAGGGGGCGGATCGGCATGCGGATTC. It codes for CASSLGGGSACGF. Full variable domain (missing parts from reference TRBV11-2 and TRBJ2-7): EAGVAQSPRYKIIEKRQSVAFWCNPISGHATLYWYQQILGQGPKLLIQFQNNGVVDDSQLPKDRFSAERLKGVDSTLKIQPAKLEDSAVYLCASSLGGGSACGFGPGTRLTVT.

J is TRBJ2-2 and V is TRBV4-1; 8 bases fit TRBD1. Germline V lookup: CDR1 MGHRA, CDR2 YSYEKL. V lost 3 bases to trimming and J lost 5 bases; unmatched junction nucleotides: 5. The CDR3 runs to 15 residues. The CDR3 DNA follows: TGCGCCAGCAGCCATGGACAGGGAGCAACCGGGGAGCTGTTTTTT. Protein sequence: CASSHGQGATGELFF.

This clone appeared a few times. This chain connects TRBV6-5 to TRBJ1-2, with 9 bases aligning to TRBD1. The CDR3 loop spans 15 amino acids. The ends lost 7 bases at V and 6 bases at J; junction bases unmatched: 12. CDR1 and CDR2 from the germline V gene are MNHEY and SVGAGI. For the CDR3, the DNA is TGTGCCAGCAATGTTAGAAACAGGGGGCTGAATGGCTACACCTTC. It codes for CASNVRNRGLNGYTF.

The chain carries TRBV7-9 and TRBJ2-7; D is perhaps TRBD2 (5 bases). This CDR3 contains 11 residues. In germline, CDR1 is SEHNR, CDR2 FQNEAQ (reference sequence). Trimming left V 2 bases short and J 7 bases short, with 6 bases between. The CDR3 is CASSLSGEQYF. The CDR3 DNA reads TGTGCCAGCAGCTTATCGGGAGAGCAGTACTTC.

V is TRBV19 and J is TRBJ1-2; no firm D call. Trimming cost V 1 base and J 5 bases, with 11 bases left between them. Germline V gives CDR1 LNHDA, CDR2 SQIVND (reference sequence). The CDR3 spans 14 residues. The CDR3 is CASSIVQQSYGYTF. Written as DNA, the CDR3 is TGTGCCAGTAGTATAGTACAGCAGTCTTATGGCTACACCTTC.

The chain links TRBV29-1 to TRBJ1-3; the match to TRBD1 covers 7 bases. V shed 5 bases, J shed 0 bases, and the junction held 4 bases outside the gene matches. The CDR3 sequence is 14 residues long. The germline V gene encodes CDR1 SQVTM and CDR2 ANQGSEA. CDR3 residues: CSVIGQDSGNTIYF. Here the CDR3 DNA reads TGCAGCGTTATAGGACAGGACTCTGGAAACACCATATATTTT.

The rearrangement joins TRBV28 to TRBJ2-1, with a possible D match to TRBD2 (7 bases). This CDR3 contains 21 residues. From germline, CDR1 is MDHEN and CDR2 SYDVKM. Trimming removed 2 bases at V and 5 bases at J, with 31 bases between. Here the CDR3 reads CASSLDGGQVHPRPSDNEQFF. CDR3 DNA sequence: TGTGCCAGCAGTTTAGACGGGGGGCAGGTTCATCCCAGACCTTCGGACAATGAGCAGTTCTTC.

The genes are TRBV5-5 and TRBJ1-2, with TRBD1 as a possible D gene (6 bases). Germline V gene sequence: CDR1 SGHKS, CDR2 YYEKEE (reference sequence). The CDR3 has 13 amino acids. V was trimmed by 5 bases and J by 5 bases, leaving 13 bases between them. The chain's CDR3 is CASRSHREYGYTF. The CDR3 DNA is TGTGCCAGCAGAAGTCACAGGGAATATGGCTACACCTTC.

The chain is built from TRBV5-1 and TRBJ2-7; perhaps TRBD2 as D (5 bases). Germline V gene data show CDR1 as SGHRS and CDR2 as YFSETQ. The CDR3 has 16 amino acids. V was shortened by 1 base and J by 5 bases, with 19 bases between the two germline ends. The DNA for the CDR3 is TGCGCCAGCAGCTTGAGACCGCCAGACGCGGGCAACGAGCAGTACTTC. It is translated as CASSLRPPDAGNEQYF.

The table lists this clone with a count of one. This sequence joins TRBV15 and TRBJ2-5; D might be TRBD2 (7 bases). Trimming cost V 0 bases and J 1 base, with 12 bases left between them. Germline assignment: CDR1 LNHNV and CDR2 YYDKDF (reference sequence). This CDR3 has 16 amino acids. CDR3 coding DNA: TGTGCCACCAGCAGAGATCTTCGGGGGGCCCAAGAGACCCAGTACTTC. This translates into CATSRDLRGAQETQYF.

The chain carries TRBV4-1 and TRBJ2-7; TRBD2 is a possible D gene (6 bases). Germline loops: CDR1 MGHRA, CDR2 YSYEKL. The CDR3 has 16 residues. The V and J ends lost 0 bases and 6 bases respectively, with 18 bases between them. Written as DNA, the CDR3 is TGCGCCAGCAGCCAAGATCAAGCGGGCAGCATCAGCGAGCAGTACTTC. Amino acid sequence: CASSQDQAGSISEQYF.

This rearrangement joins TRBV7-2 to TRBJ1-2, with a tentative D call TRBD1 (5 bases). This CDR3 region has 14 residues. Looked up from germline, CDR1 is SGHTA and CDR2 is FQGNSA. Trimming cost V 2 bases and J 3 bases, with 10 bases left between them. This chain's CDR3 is CASSLLDSHYGYTF. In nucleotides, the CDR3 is TGTGCCAGCAGCTTACTCGACAGCCACTATGGCTACACCTTC.

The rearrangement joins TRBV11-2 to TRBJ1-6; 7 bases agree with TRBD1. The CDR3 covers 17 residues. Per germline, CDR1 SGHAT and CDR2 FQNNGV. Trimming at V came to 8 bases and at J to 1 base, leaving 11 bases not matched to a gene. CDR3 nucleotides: TGTGCCAGCCAGCTTAGGGGGCGACAGTCCTATAATTCACCCCTCCACTTT. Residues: CASQLRGRQSYNSPLHF.

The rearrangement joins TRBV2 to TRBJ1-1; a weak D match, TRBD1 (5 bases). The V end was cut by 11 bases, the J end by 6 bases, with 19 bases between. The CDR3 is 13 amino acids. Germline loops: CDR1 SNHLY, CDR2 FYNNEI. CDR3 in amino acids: CARRGVLEAEAFF. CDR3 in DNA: TGTGCCCGGAGGGGAGTTCTCGAGGCTGAAGCTTTCTTT.

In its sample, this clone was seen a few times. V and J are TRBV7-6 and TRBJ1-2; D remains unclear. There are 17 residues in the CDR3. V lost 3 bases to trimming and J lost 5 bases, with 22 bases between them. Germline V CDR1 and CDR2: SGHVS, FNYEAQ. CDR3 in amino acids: CASSFRRGKRTPYGYTF. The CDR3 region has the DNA TGTGCCAGCAGCTTTAGGCGAGGGAAGAGGACGCCTTATGGCTACACCTTC.

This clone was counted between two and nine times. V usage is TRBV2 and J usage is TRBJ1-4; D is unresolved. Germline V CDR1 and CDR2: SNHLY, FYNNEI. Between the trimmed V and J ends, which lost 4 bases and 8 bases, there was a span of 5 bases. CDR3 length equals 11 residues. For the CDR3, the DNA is TGTGCCAGCAGTGGAGGAGAAAAACTGTTTTTT. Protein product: CASSGGEKLFF.